Below, one TCR beta chain is given with its context. No antigen is known for it. Healthy bone marrow donors made up the cohort. This CDR3 has 15 amino acids. CDR1 is MNHNS, CDR2 SASEGT, per germline. The V and J ends lost 1 base and 0 bases, in that order; junction bases with no gene match: 0. The sample comes from a study of cytomegalovirus exposure and HLA in healthy donors. Primers for the PCR totalled 60 Vbeta and 13 Jbeta. The table came from immunoSEQ multiplex PCR; TCRdb's copy has only in-frame clones and leaves some out. Here the sample spans about 160,000 clones, 70% to 80% being singletons. Study results and limitations: The study listed around 150 cytomegalovirus-associated TCR beta chains. A later analysis showed TCR association rates differing by HLA locus, peaking at DRB1 and lowest at HLA-C.

Sequenced material: PBMCs. V gene TRBV6-1 combines with J gene TRBJ2-7; TRBD1 aligns across 10 bases. The sequence came from a man aged 40-49 years in good health and CMV-seropositive. The CDR3 nucleotides read TGTGCCAGCAGTGAAGGGACAGGGGGCTCCTACGAGCAGTACTTC. This encodes CASSEGTGGSYEQYF.